A single TCR beta chain is shown here with its context. Its cognate antigen is unknown. The germline gene is not matched at one end of the junction; a read error may be the cause. TCRbeta libraries were built with three rounds of nested PCR, modified from ARM-PCR. TCRdb re-called the multiplex PCR reads through MiXCR, storing one row per CDR3 protein. This sample has over 80,000 distinct CDR3 sequences; 76% occur once, and the top ten carry roughly a fifth. CDR3 length equals 16 residues. Germline V gene data show CDR1 as SQVTM and CDR2 as ANQGSEA. RNA was extracted from bulk tissue without any cell sorting. The normal lung tissue was taken more than 3 cm from the tumor edge. Between August and November 2014, newly diagnosed, chemotherapy-naive lung cancer patients underwent thoracic surgery in China. The sample originates from a study of tumor and adjacent non-tumor tissue in lung cancer. Study-level information: The cohort had around twelve adenocarcinoma, 2 squamous cell and 1 small cell patients. Regarding the study as a whole: Normal lung showed higher cumulative top 100 clone frequency than tumor.

Sequenced: distant non-tumor lung tissue. The chain is built from TRBV29-1 and TRBJ1-1; TRBD1 might be the D (6 bases). The receptor comes from a woman aged 45-59 years with non-small cell lung cancer. This CDR3 reads CNVKRDPGQMNTEACF. The CDR3, as DNA: TGCAACGTTAAAAGGGACCCGGGACAAATGAACACTGAAGCTTGTTTT. The entire variable domain, with the rest obtained from reference TRBV29-1 and TRBJ1-1, is as follows: SAVISQKPSRDICQRGTSLTIQCQVDSQVTMMFWYRQQPGQSLTLIATANQGSEATYESGFVIDKFPISRPNLTFSTLTVSNMSPEDSSIYLCNVKRDPGQMNTEACFGQGTRLTVV.